This T cell receptor (beta chain) was identified in a study of blood T cell repertoires in COVID-19. The repertoire was sequenced with immunoSEQ multiplex PCR; TCRdb's copy has only in-frame clones and lacks some. This table has 58,000 or so clones, about 85% appearing once. The CDR3 is 15 amino acids. Germline V CDR1 and CDR2: KGHSH, LQKENI. J was trimmed by 6 bases and V by 4 bases; bases with no gene match: 5. Input material: peripheral blood. The TCR comes from a woman aged 65 to 85 with active COVID-19. The gene calls are TRBV18 and TRBJ2-1, with 11 bases lining up with TRBD2. The CDR3 region is CASSLTSGSPNEQFF. The CDR3 bases are TGTGCCAGCTCACTAACTAGCGGGAGTCCCAATGAGCAGTTCTTC.